This T cell receptor (beta chain) was obtained from a study of graft-versus-host responses after intestinal transplantation. General study findings and limits: Early post-transplant HvG declines were associated with peak circulating GvH clone levels. In patients with graft-donor T cell macrochimerism, allograft graft-versus-host to host-versus-graft clonal ratios were high.

Measured with immunoSEQ multiplex PCR; TCRdb has only the in-frame clones, and not every one. This table holds tens of thousands of clones, 75% to 90% found once. Concerning this clone itself: The target antigen is unknown.

This clonotype was obtained from a human donor who received an intestinal transplant. Sequences were derived from unstimulated CD4+ T cells sorted from spleen or lymph node cells, sampled before intestinal transplant.

The CDR3 DNA follows: TGTGCCATCAGGGGACAGGGGGCGTTGTACGAGCAGTACTTC. It translates to CAIRGQGALYEQYF. J is TRBJ2-7 and V is TRBV10-3; the match to TRBD1 covers 12 bases. The CDR3 has 14 residues. Germline-derived CDR1 and CDR2 are ENHRY and SYGVKD. The trim removed 6 bases at V and 4 bases at J, leaving 4 bases unmatched.